Reported below is one TCR beta chain. Ages ranged from about 18 to 89 years, with residence in about 24 US areas. The V end was cut by 0 bases, the J end by 4 bases, with 16 bases between. Germline CDR1 and CDR2: SGHRS and YFSETQ. CDR3 size: 16 residues. The data were obtained in a study of blood T cell repertoires in COVID-19. In the original analysis: From reference gene primer amplification, estimates of nucleated cell counts were derived. The table came from immunoSEQ multiplex PCR; TCRdb's copy has only in-frame clones and leaves some out. V and J calls and clone size are as listed in that table; D and trimming were resolved from the DNA. This repertoire shows 180,000 or so clones, roughly 87% found once; its top ten account for around 1.2%.

This receptor was taken from a human donor with acute COVID-19. The donor label of this sample is uncertain. The sequenced sample was PBMCs or T cells enriched from blood (not recorded which). The rearrangement joins TRBV5-1 to TRBJ1-2, with a weak D call TRBD1 (6 bases). The CDR3 nucleotides are TGCGCCAGCAGCTTGGAGGGATCTGGGGGCTTCTATGGCTACACCTTC. Translating gives CASSLEGSGGFYGYTF. Filled out from reference TRBV5-1 and TRBJ1-2, the complete variable domain reads KAGVTQTPRYLIKTRGQQVTLSCSPISGHRSVSWYQQTPGQGLQFLFEYFSETQRNKGNFPGRFSGRQFSNSRSEMNVSTLELGDSALYLCASSLEGSGGFYGYTFGSGTRLTVV.